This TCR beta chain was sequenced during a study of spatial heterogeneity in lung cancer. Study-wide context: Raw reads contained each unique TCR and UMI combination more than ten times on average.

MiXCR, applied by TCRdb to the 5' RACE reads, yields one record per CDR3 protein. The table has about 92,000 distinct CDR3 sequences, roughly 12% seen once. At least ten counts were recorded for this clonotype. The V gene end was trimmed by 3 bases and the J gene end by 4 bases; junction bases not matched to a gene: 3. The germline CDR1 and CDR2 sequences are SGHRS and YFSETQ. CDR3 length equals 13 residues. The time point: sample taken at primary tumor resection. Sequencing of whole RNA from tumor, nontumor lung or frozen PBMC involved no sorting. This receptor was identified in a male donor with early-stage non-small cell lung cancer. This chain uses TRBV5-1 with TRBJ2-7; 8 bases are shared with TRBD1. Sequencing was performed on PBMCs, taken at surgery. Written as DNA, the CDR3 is TGCGCCAGCAGCTCGCGGACAGGGTACGAGCAGTACTTC. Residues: CASSSRTGYEQYF.